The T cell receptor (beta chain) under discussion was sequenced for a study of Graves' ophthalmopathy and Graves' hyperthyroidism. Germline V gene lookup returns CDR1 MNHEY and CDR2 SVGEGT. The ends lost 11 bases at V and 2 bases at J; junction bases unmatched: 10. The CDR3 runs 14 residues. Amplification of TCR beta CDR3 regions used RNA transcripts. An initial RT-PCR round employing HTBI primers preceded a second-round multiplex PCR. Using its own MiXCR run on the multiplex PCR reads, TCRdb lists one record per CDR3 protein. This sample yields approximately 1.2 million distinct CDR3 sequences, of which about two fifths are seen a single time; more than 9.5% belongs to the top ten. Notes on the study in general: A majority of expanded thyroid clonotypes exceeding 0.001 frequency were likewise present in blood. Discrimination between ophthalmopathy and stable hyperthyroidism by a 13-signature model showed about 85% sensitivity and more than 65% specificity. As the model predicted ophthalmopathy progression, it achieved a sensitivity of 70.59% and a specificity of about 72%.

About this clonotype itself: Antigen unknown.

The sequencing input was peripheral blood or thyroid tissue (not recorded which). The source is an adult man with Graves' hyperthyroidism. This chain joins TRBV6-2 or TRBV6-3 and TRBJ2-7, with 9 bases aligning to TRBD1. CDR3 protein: CAAAYGTGTYEQYF. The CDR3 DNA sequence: TGTGCCGCGGCTTACGGGACAGGGACCTACGAGCAGTACTTC.